This TCR beta chain was found in a study of cytomegalovirus exposure and HLA in healthy donors. The germline CDR1 and CDR2 sequences are SNHLY and FYNNEI. Trimming at V came to 6 bases and at J to 6 bases, leaving 8 bases not matched to a gene. The CDR3 runs to 15 residues. With 60 Vbeta and 13 Jbeta primers, the PCR was carried out. In the original analysis: Later work found 80 million or so unique TCR beta chains, with roughly 11 million shared. Measured with immunoSEQ multiplex PCR; TCRdb has only the in-frame clones, and not every one. V and J calls plus clone size are reproduced from that table; the DNA served to infer D and trimming. The sample is made up of about 130,000 clones, and the top ten hold more than 0.9% of it.

The sample was PBMCs. The receptor comes from a young man in good health and CMV-seronegative. The chain is built from TRBV2 and TRBJ1-5; 10 bases are shared with TRBD1. The CDR3 coding sequence is TGTGCCAGCAGCCGGCCGACAGGGGGCACTCAGCCCCAGCATTTT. Protein product: CASSRPTGGTQPQHF.